The 2 T cell receptor beta chains reported below all come from one sample, sequenced in a study of shared clonotypes between healthy human individuals. Clones were read by immunoSEQ multiplex PCR, and TCRdb kept only the in-frame ones, dropping some. In the table there are almost 750,000 clones, around 77% of which are singletons. The sequenced sample was memory CD4+ T cells sorted from blood. Sample subset: CD45RA-negative fraction. Every receptor here comes from a woman aged 25 to 39 in good health.

V and J are TRBV10-1 and TRBJ2-2; D not resolved. This CDR3 is built from 14 residues. V gave up 0 bases and J gave up 7 bases, with 9 bases separating them. Germline assignment: CDR1 WNHNN and CDR2 SYGVQD (reference sequence). CDR3 nucleotides: TGCGCCAGCAGTGAGTCCGGTGCCCTCGGGGAGCTGTTTTTT. Translation: CASSESGALGELFF.

This rearrangement joins TRBV30 to TRBJ2-1; weak D call: TRBD1 (5 bases). V lost 5 bases, J lost 0 bases, and 11 bases lay in between. CDR1 GTSNPN and CDR2 SVGIG come from the germline V gene (reference sequence). CDR3 size: 14 residues. The CDR3 sequence is CAWEGDSSYNEQFF. CDR3 sequence (DNA): TGTGCCTGGGAAGGCGACAGCTCCTACAATGAGCAGTTCTTC.